This T cell receptor beta chain was found in a study of blood T cell repertoires in COVID-19. At the level of the study: Acute-phase and convalescent COVID-19 samples originated in the United States, Italy and Spain.

The CDR3 has 14 amino acids. CDR1 and CDR2 from the germline V gene are MGHRA and YSYEKL. Trimming cost V 0 bases and J 3 bases, with 8 bases left between them. Assay used: immunoSEQ multiplex PCR; TCRdb lists only in-frame clones, some missing. The sample has approximately 260,000 clones, about 85% seen once; the top ten hold nearly 6.5%. This sequence originates from a woman aged 30 to 39 with acute COVID-19. Sequencing was performed on PBMCs or T cells enriched from blood (not recorded which). The rearrangement joins TRBV4-1 to TRBJ1-2; D is uncertain. The CDR3 reads CASSQDGQYYGYTF. For the CDR3, the DNA is TGCGCCAGCAGCCAAGATGGCCAATACTATGGCTACACCTTC.